One and the same sample provided the 25 T cell receptor beta chains below, sequenced in a study of CXCR3-negative and CXCR3-positive naive CD8 T cells. Findings of the study overall: Naive cells that were CXCR3-positive had more hydrophobic TRB CDR3s (compared with CXCR3-negative naive cells).

These receptors' targets are unknown. Preparation of TRB cDNA libraries relied on 5' RACE carrying UMI labels. TCRdb reprocessed the 5' RACE reads and stores each CDR3 protein as one record, lacking DNA. The table for this sample gives 130,000 or so distinct CDR3 sequences. Sample: naive CXCR3+ CD8+ T cells from blood. Subset in this sample: CD45RO-CCR7+CD27+CD95- naive CD8+ T cells expressing CXCR3 (TNR3+). All receptors derive from a human donor in good health. Some clones in this sample may be carry-over from other donors' samples.

The chain has TRBV15 and TRBJ2-1; the TCRdb D gene call, TRBD2, has no DNA to confirm it. Germline-derived CDR1 and CDR2 are LNHNV and YYDKDF (reference sequence). The CDR3 has 17 amino acids. CDR3 sequence: CATSSHRTSRSYNEQFF.

This chain joins TRBV18 and TRBJ1-5; TCRdb designates TRBD1, a call that cannot be tested without DNA. Germline CDR1 KGHSH, CDR2 LQKENI. The CDR3 is 14 amino acids. CDR3 residues: CASSPEDTYQPQHF.

The gene calls are TRBV28 and TRBJ2-7. This CDR3 has 16 amino acids. Germline CDR1 MDHEN, CDR2 SYDVKM. CDR3: CASSLRQPKATYEQYF.

The chain combines TRBV20-1 with TRBJ2-7; TCRdb's D call of TRBD1 is untestable without DNA. The CDR3 is 14 residues long. CDR1 is DFQATT, CDR2 SNEGSKA, per germline (reference sequence). The CDR3 reads CSARDPGSPYEQYF.

The chain carries TRBV29-1 and TRBJ2-7; TCRdb lists TRBD1, though no DNA is available to test this call. Looked up from germline, CDR1 is SQVTM and CDR2 is ANQGSEA. This CDR3 region has 11 residues. CDR3 in amino acids: CSVGGQGFPYF.

V gene TRBV20-1 combines with J gene TRBJ2-7; TCRdb indicates TRBD1, and absent DNA this call remains unverified. CDR3 size: 15 residues. Per germline, CDR1 DFQATT and CDR2 SNEGSKA (reference sequence). This CDR3 is CSARERGDSSYEQYF.

V is TRBV4-3 and J is TRBJ2-2; TCRdb's D call of TRBD1 is untestable without DNA. CDR3 length equals 19 residues. Germline lookup yields CDR1 LGHNA and CDR2 YSLEER. CDR3 amino acids: CASSQAFPPIWANTGELFF.

This sequence joins TRBV5-6 and TRBJ1-5. The germline CDR1 and CDR2 sequences are SGHDT and YYEEEE. CDR3 size: 17 residues. CDR3: CASSLLRAPRSNQPQHF.

The CDR3 is CASSFSEDNEQFF. J is TRBJ2-1 and V is TRBV7-9. The V gene's germline CDR1 is SEHNR and CDR2 FQNEAQ (reference sequence). The CDR3 consists of 13 residues. The full variable domain, rest sourced from reference TRBV7-9 and TRBJ2-1, is DTGVSQNPRHKITKRGQNVTFRCDPISEHNRLYWYRQTLGQGPEFLTYFQNEAQLEKSRLLSDRFSAERPKGSFSTLEIQRTEQGDSAMYLCASSFSEDNEQFFGPGTRLTVL.

J is TRBJ2-3 and V is TRBV20-1; TCRdb's D call of TRBD2 is untestable without DNA. CDR3 size: 15 residues. Germline loops: CDR1 DFQATT, CDR2 SNEGSKA (reference sequence). Here the CDR3 reads CSAPPSGGSLDTQYF.

This chain connects TRBV19 to TRBJ2-7; TCRdb lists TRBD1, though no DNA is available to test this call. Per germline, CDR1 LNHDA and CDR2 SQIVND (reference sequence). The CDR3 is made up of 16 amino acids. The CDR3 loop is CASSIDRGQATYEQYF.

This chain links TRBV7-9 with TRBJ2-1; TCRdb names TRBD2, which stays unverified in the absence of DNA. CDR1 and CDR2 (germline): SEHNR, FQNEAQ (reference sequence). This CDR3 has 15 amino acids. The CDR3 loop reads CTSSGSGEGYNEQFF.

The chain is built from TRBV25-1 and TRBJ1-5; TCRdb's D gene call, TRBD1, goes unchecked for lack of DNA. The CDR3 contains 15 residues. The V gene's germline CDR1 is MGHDK and CDR2 SYGVNS. CDR3 protein: CASRGTGGWNQPQHF.

The V gene is TRBV7-8, the J gene TRBJ2-5; TCRdb names TRBD2, which stays unverified in the absence of DNA. This CDR3 is built from 15 residues. The germline CDR1 and CDR2 sequences are SGHVS and FQNEAQ. The CDR3 sequence: CASSLGAAIQETQYF.

The chain recombines TRBV28 with TRBJ2-2; TCRdb calls TRBD2, which cannot be checked without DNA. This CDR3 contains 15 residues. Germline-derived CDR1 and CDR2 are MDHEN and SYDVKM. The CDR3 sequence: CASSFVLAGTGELFF.

The chain is built from TRBV7-2 and TRBJ2-2; the D call of TRBD1 rests on TCRdb alone, since no DNA is present to check it. CDR3 length: 17 amino acids. CDR1 is SGHTA and CDR2 is FQGNSA in the germline V gene. CDR3 sequence: CASTSGLGQGRSWELFF.

This chain joins TRBV29-1 and TRBJ2-1; TCRdb designates TRBD2, a call that cannot be tested without DNA. CDR3 length equals 14 residues. The V gene's germline CDR1 is SQVTM and CDR2 ANQGSEA. The CDR3 protein is CSIESGTAYNEQFF.

V is TRBV6-5 and J is TRBJ2-3; the D gene TCRdb calls, TRBD2, cannot be checked with no DNA. The CDR3 covers 14 residues. Germline V gene data show CDR1 as MNHEY and CDR2 as SVGAGI. The CDR3 sequence: CASSHRTSGDTQYF.

V and J are TRBV19 and TRBJ2-1; the TCRdb D gene call, TRBD1, has no DNA to confirm it. This CDR3 has 14 residues. Germline CDR1 reads LNHDA; CDR2 reads SQIVND (reference sequence). The chain's CDR3 is CASSIMGRVNEQFF.

The chain carries TRBV11-2 and TRBJ2-3; the D gene TCRdb calls, TRBD1, cannot be checked with no DNA. Germline loops: CDR1 SGHAT, CDR2 FQNNGV. This CDR3 is 15 amino acids long. The CDR3 spells CASSLAGGSTDTQYF.

The gene calls are TRBV5-1 and TRBJ2-1. Germline V gene data show CDR1 as SGHRS and CDR2 as YFSETQ. This CDR3 is 14 amino acids long. The CDR3 spells CASSGSWAYNEQFF.

The genes are TRBV6-5 and TRBJ1-1; TCRdb's assignment of TRBD1 cannot be checked, as there is no DNA. This CDR3 is built from 11 residues. Per germline, CDR1 MNHEY and CDR2 SVGAGI. This CDR3 reads CASSSGAEAFF.

This chain connects TRBV5-6 to TRBJ2-2. The CDR3 sequence is 13 residues long. CDR1 is SGHDT, CDR2 YYEEEE, per germline. The CDR3 spells CASSLAGVGELFF.

The chain recombines TRBV11-2 with TRBJ2-5. This CDR3 comprises 13 residues. CDR1 and CDR2 (germline): SGHAT, FQNNGV. CDR3 sequence: CASSLRLKETQYF.

CDR3 protein: CASSEAGTVFTEAFF. The J gene is TRBJ1-1, the V gene TRBV5-1; TCRdb's D call, TRBD1, is unchecked because there is no DNA. This CDR3 is built from 15 residues. The germline V gene encodes CDR1 SGHRS and CDR2 YFSETQ.